The clone carrying this T cell receptor beta chain was observed many times. The data originate from a study of regulatory T cells in long-lasting Graves disease. According to the study, TCR beta libraries were built with iRepertoire HTBI primers and CDR3-region Arm-PCR. TCRdb re-analysed the multiplex PCR reads in MiXCR, keeping a single row per CDR3 protein. The repertoire holds 450,000 to 500,000 distinct CDR3 sequences, with 15% to 20% as singletons. This CDR3 is 16 amino acids long. Germline-derived CDR1 and CDR2 are SNHLY and FYNNEI. V lost 6 bases to trimming and J lost 7 bases; unmatched junction nucleotides: 9. Stated time point: newly diagnosed GD, antithyroid drugs for less than 3 months. PBMCs were the source of the RNA used for TCR sequencing. This sample was also put to use in a study of T cells in Graves' hyperthyroidism and ophthalmopathy.

The chain combines TRBV2 with TRBJ2-2; TRBD2 matches 12 bases. The sample here was peripheral blood mononuclear cells (PBMCs), taken at new diagnosis, from a patient treated with antithyroid drugs. The sequence came from a man aged 40-49 years with Graves disease. The CDR3, as DNA: TGTGCCAGCAGAGTCCTAGCGGGAGGGCCTGGCGGGGAGCTGTTTTTT. As protein: CASRVLAGGPGGELFF. Full variable domain (outside the CDR3, taken from reference TRBV2 and TRBJ2-2): EPEVTQTPSHQVTQMGQEVILRCVPISNHLYFYWYRQILGQKVEFLVSFYNNEISEKSEIFDDQFSVERPDGSNFTLKIRSTKLEDSAMYFCASRVLAGGPGGELFFGEGSRLTVL.